This T cell receptor (beta chain) stems from a study of early T cells in non-severe SARS-CoV-2 infection. Study-level results: Sequences matched to VDJdb favored anti-spike CD8 responses, while private and CD4 specificities were missed.

Points on this clonotype: Antigen: not known.

CDR1 is DFQATT, CDR2 SNEGSKA, per germline (reference sequence). The CDR3 contains 14 residues. Germline trimming cut 3 bases from V and 6 bases from J; bases unmatched to any gene: 8. TCRdb re-called the 5' RACE reads through MiXCR, storing one row per CDR3 protein. The sample records about 70,000 distinct CDR3 sequences, roughly 4.7% being singletons. This sequence was found in an adult who was a healthcare worker with PCR-confirmed SARS-CoV-2 infection or an uninfected control (not recorded which). The source was whole blood, collected at baseline. This chain joins TRBV20-1 and TRBJ2-4; 7 nucleotides align to TRBD2. CDR3 sequence: CSASLGGGVNIQYF. CDR3 DNA: TGCAGTGCTAGTCTAGGTGGGGGGGTAAACATTCAGTACTTC.